This TCR beta chain was found in a study of CD8 T cells in Susac syndrome. Whole-study findings and limits: A relatively small number of individuals underwent TCR sequencing and HLA analysis.

cDNA came from roughly 0.53 to 1 ug RNA primed by random hexamers. immunoSEQ multiplex PCR amplified TCR beta CDR3 across 54 Vbeta, 13 Jbeta. TCRdb re-derived calls from the immunoSEQ multiplex PCR reads in MiXCR, one entry per CDR3 protein. The sample lists approximately 230,000 distinct CDR3 sequences; 80% to 95% were seen once. As regards this clonotype: Its target is unknown.

High-throughput TCR beta sequencing covered peripheral CD8+ and CD4+ T cells. Both CD4+ and CD8+ T cells were negatively isolated, and TEMRA cells underwent FACS enrichment. Sequenced: CD4+ T cells from PBMCs. This receptor was obtained from a human donor with multiple sclerosis.

CDR3 nucleotide sequence: TGCAGTGCTAGAGATGGGCTAGTCGGGGAGACCCAGTACTTC. The encoded protein is CSARDGLVGETQYF. The chain links TRBV20-1 to TRBJ2-5; D gene uncertain. Germline lookup yields CDR1 DFQATT and CDR2 SNEGSKA (reference sequence). The CDR3 runs to 14 residues. The germline V and J ends were trimmed by 0 bases and 5 bases, with 13 bases remaining between them.